The 27 T cell receptor beta chains in this list originate from one sample, sequenced in a study of blood T cell repertoires in COVID-19. Measured with immunoSEQ multiplex PCR; TCRdb has only the in-frame clones, and not every one. The table includes some 300,000 clones, more than 90% detected once. The sample consisted of PBMCs or T cells enriched from blood (not recorded which). The receptors here all came from a woman under 40 who had been exposed to COVID-19.

CDR3 loop: CASRGTGGGEETQYF. CDR3 DNA sequence: TGTGCCAGCAGGGGGACAGGGGGAGGAGAAGAGACCCAGTACTTC. The V gene is TRBV6-5, the J gene TRBJ2-5; 11 positions match TRBD1. The CDR3 is made up of 15 amino acids. V gave up 6 bases and J gave up 3 bases; unmatched junction bases: 6. Germline V CDR1 and CDR2: MNHEY, SVGAGI.

The chain joins TRBV4-1 to TRBJ1-2; D is unclear. The germline gives CDR1 MGHRA, CDR2 YSYEKL. V lost 0 bases and J lost 4, with 15 bases in between. This CDR3 contains 16 residues. This CDR3 reads CASSQEPGKAGYGYTF. The CDR3 coding sequence is TGCGCCAGCAGCCAAGAACCCGGGAAAGCAGGCTATGGCTACACCTTC.

This clone is a singleton in its sample. The V gene is TRBV6-5, the J gene TRBJ2-2, with D perhaps matching TRBD1 (5 bases). From germline, CDR1 is MNHEY and CDR2 SVGAGI. V was clipped by 4 bases and J by 4 bases, with 13 bases between them. CDR3 size: 15 residues. The CDR3 spells CASSSGIRGTGELFF. The CDR3 nucleotides are TGTGCCAGCAGTTCAGGGATCCGTGGCACCGGGGAGCTGTTTTTT.

The chain couples TRBV30 to TRBJ2-5; 9 positions match TRBD1. In germline, CDR1 is GTSNPN, CDR2 SVGIG (reference sequence). The CDR3 totals 15 residues. Unmatched junction bases numbered 9, after V lost 2 bases and J lost 5 bases. The CDR3 region is CAWSPKDRGGETQYF. DNA of the CDR3: TGTGCCTGGAGTCCCAAGGACAGGGGAGGTGAGACCCAGTACTTC.

The chain uses TRBV19 and TRBJ1-5, with D tentatively TRBD1 (6 bases). Germline V lookup: CDR1 LNHDA, CDR2 SQIVND (reference sequence). The V end lost 6 bases, the J end lost 0 bases, and 12 bases lay between the germline ends. The CDR3 is 15 amino acids. CDR3 region: CASRARGYSNQPQHF. DNA for the CDR3: TGTGCCAGTAGGGCCAGGGGCTATAGCAATCAGCCCCAGCATTTT. The whole variable domain, remainder taken from reference TRBV19 and TRBJ1-5, is DGGITQSPKYLFRKEGQNVTLSCEQNLNHDAMYWYRQDPGQGLRLIYYSQIVNDFQKGDIAEGYSVSREKKESFPLTVTSAQKNPTAFYLCASRARGYSNQPQHFGDGTRLSIL.

This rearrangement joins TRBV5-1 to TRBJ2-7, with 11 bases lining up with TRBD1. This CDR3 has 16 amino acids. CDR1 and CDR2 (germline): SGHRS, YFSETQ. Losses at the gene ends were 5 bases for V and 4 bases for J; bases not matched to a gene: 11. The CDR3 DNA follows: TGCGCCAGCAGTCGGGCCGGGACAGGGGGGATTTACGAGCAGTACTTC. As protein: CASSRAGTGGIYEQYF.

In its sample, this clone is medium-sized. The V gene is TRBV12-3 or TRBV12-4, the J gene TRBJ1-1; D uncertain. Trimming took 3 bases from V and 4 from J, leaving 9 bases between them. The CDR3 sequence is 13 residues long. CDR3 protein: CASSLSTTTEAFF. In nucleotides, the CDR3 is TGTGCCAGCAGTTTGTCGACAACCACTGAAGCTTTCTTT.

This chain links TRBV7-9 with TRBJ1-4; tentative D call: TRBD1 (6 bases). CDR1 is SEHNR, CDR2 FQNEAQ, per germline (reference sequence). The CDR3 has 12 residues. V lost 6 bases, J lost 8 bases, and 10 bases lay in between. CDR3 sequence reads: CASSNREEKLFF. Written as DNA, the CDR3 is TGTGCCAGCAGTAACAGGGAGGAAAAACTGTTTTTT.

This chain joins TRBV4-1 and TRBJ2-2, with TRBD2 matching over 14 bases. J lost 0 bases, V lost 4 bases, and 7 bases had no gene match. Per germline, CDR1 MGHRA and CDR2 YSYEKL. This CDR3 comprises 19 residues. CDR3 in DNA: TGCGCCAGCAGCCTACTGGGACTAGCGGGGGCCTCGAACACCGGGGAGCTGTTTTTT. Amino acids: CASSLLGLAGASNTGELFF.

This clone was seen a few times. The chain carries TRBV11-2 and TRBJ1-1, with 8 bases identical to TRBD1. The V and J ends lost 1 base and 11 bases, in that order; junction bases with no gene match: 21. CDR1 is SGHAT and CDR2 is FQNNGV in the germline V gene. The CDR3 length is 18 residues. CDR3 sequence: CASSLAGTGGQKEFAAFF. In DNA, the CDR3 is TGTGCCAGCAGCTTAGCTGGTACAGGGGGGCAAAAGGAATTCGCGGCTTTCTTT.

The chain employs TRBV7-9 and TRBJ1-2; D not resolved. Per germline, CDR1 SEHNR and CDR2 FQNEAQ (reference sequence). The CDR3 is 12 residues long. Trimming pared 7 bases from V and 2 bases from J, leaving 8 bases between. CDR3 bases: TGTGCCAGCATTGAGGCGAACTATGGCTACACCTTC. It translates to CASIEANYGYTF.

This clone was counted once. The rearrangement links TRBV3-1 (or the pseudogene TRBV3-2) to TRBJ2-7; tentatively, D is TRBD1 (6 bases). This CDR3 is 15 amino acids long. V shed 4 bases and J shed 3 bases, with 16 bases lying between them. Per germline, CDR1 LGHDT and CDR2 YNNKEL (reference sequence). The CDR3: CASSPVTGQIYEQYF. In nucleotides, the CDR3 is TGTGCCAGCAGCCCGGTTACAGGGCAAATCTACGAGCAGTACTTC.

As DNA, the CDR3 is TGTGCCAGCCCCAGGACGAGCGCTCTCCCCGGGGGGGTC. Protein: CASPRTSALPGGV. The rearrangement links TRBV12-3 or TRBV12-4 to TRBJ2-7; 7 nucleotides match TRBD2. This CDR3 region has 13 residues.

This rearrangement joins TRBV12-5 to TRBJ2-1; D possibly corresponds to TRBD2 (5 bases). The V gene's germline CDR1 is LGHNT and CDR2 FRNRAP. Trimming shortened V by 0 bases and J by 9 bases, and 18 bases separated the two germline ends. This CDR3 is 16 amino acids long. CDR3 coding DNA: TGTGCTAGTGGTTTGGTAATAGGACGGAGGATTTCTGAGCAGTTCTTC. This codes for CASGLVIGRRISEQFF.

V gene TRBV5-4 combines with J gene TRBJ1-6; TRBD1 matches at 7 bases. The CDR3 sequence is 14 residues long. With 3 bases clipped from V and 10 bases from J, the junction kept 7 bases outside the gene matches. Germline V gene data show CDR1 as SGHNT and CDR2 as YYREEE (reference sequence). CDR3 loop: CASSYLDRDSPLHF. As DNA, the CDR3 is TGTGCCAGCAGCTACCTTGACAGGGACTCACCCCTCCACTTT.

This clone came up once. The genes are TRBV19 and TRBJ2-5; D is possibly TRBD2 (5 bases). V was cut by 3 bases and J by 5 bases, with 13 bases left in between. Germline V CDR1 and CDR2: LNHDA, SQIVND (reference sequence). The CDR3 has 14 residues. CDR3 sequence: CASSILRGSETQYF. The CDR3 DNA reads as TGTGCCAGTAGTATCCTTCGAGGGTCGGAGACCCAGTACTTC.

V usage is TRBV7-3 and J usage is TRBJ1-3; D is uncertain. Germline lookup yields CDR1 SGHTA and CDR2 FQGTGA. This CDR3 region has 13 residues. V was clipped by 2 bases and J by 3 bases, with 5 bases between them. In DNA, the CDR3 is TGTGCCAGCAGCTTAGGGCATGGAAACACCATATATTTT. It translates to CASSLGHGNTIYF.

The V gene is TRBV5-1, the J gene TRBJ1-2; D is uncertain. Germline loops: CDR1 SGHRS, CDR2 YFSETQ. This CDR3 contains 15 residues. The V and J ends lost 6 bases and 0 bases respectively, with 15 bases between them. The CDR3 bases are TGCGCCAGCACCTTACGGTCCGATTCTAACTATGGCTACACCTTC. Translating gives CASTLRSDSNYGYTF.

The chain links TRBV5-4 to TRBJ1-4; 9 positions agree with TRBD1. Unmatched junction bases numbered 10, after V lost 3 bases and J lost 10 bases. The CDR3 has 15 amino acids. Germline V gene sequence: CDR1 SGHNT, CDR2 YYREEE (reference sequence). The CDR3 bases are TGTGCCAGCAGCTGGAGCCGACAGGGGGGCGGAAAACTGTTTTTT. This gives the protein CASSWSRQGGGKLFF.

The chain combines TRBV5-1 with TRBJ1-2; 7 bases align to TRBD1. The J segment lost 4 bases and the V segment lost 4 bases, leaving 10 bases of the junction unmatched. Germline-derived CDR1 and CDR2 are SGHRS and YFSETQ. The CDR3 consists of 15 residues. The CDR3, as DNA: TGCGCCAGCAGCAACACAGGGGAAGGTGGCTATGGCTACACCTTC. Its translation is CASSNTGEGGYGYTF.

The genes are TRBV5-1 and TRBJ2-1; 7 bases map to TRBD2. Looked up from germline, CDR1 is SGHRS and CDR2 is YFSETQ. The CDR3 has 16 residues. With V trimmed by 3 bases and J by 0 bases, 6 bases remained unmatched. CDR3 sequence: CASSSAGMSSYNEQFF. The DNA of the CDR3 is TGCGCCAGCAGCTCAGCGGGGATGAGCTCCTACAATGAGCAGTTCTTC. The complete variable domain, with remaining parts taken from reference TRBV5-1 and TRBJ2-1, reads KAGVTQTPRYLIKTRGQQVTLSCSPISGHRSVSWYQQTPGQGLQFLFEYFSETQRNKGNFPGRFSGRQFSNSRSEMNVSTLELGDSALYLCASSSAGMSSYNEQFFGPGTRLTVL.

V gene TRBV4-1 combines with J gene TRBJ2-1; 10 bases fit TRBD2. J lost 3 bases, V lost 4 bases, and 3 bases had no gene match. The CDR3 runs 15 residues. The germline gives CDR1 MGHRA, CDR2 YSYEKL. CDR3 nucleotide sequence: TGCGCCAGCAGCCGGACTAGCGGTGTCTACAATGAGCAGTTCTTC. Its translation is CASSRTSGVYNEQFF.

This sequence joins TRBV12-5 and TRBJ1-3; D uncertain. The germline V gene has CDR1 LGHNT and CDR2 FRNRAP. With 7 bases removed from V and 2 bases from J, the gap between germline ends came to 15 bases. This CDR3 has 15 amino acids. As DNA, the CDR3 is TGTGCTAGTGCCACAAGGGAGAGGGCTGGAAACACCATATATTTT. This gives the protein CASATRERAGNTIYF.

J is TRBJ1-2 and V is TRBV6-1; D is possibly TRBD1 (5 bases). Trimming shortened V by 1 base and J by 8 bases, and 14 bases separated the two germline ends. CDR1 is MNHNS and CDR2 is SASEGT in the germline V gene. This CDR3 spans 14 amino acids. The CDR3 DNA reads TGTGCCAGCAGTGAAGAGTACCCCTACAGGGGCTACACCTTC. Translation gives CASSEEYPYRGYTF.

The gene calls are TRBV27 and TRBJ1-3, with 8 bases lining up with TRBD1. Losses at the gene ends were 6 bases for V and 1 base for J; bases not matched to a gene: 2. CDR3 size: 14 residues. From germline, CDR1 is MNHEY and CDR2 SMNVEV (reference sequence). CDR3 nucleotide sequence: TGTGCCAGCAGACAGGGGGTATCTGGAAACACCATATATTTT. Its protein product is CASRQGVSGNTIYF.

The chain uses TRBV6-2 or TRBV6-3 and TRBJ1-1; 9 bases match TRBD1. Germline V gene data show CDR1 as MNHEY and CDR2 as SVGEGT. The CDR3 is 15 residues long. The J segment lost 7 bases and the V segment lost 5 bases, leaving 11 bases of the junction unmatched. CDR3 nucleotides: TGTGCCAGCAGTACCAGGGGACAGGGCGCCCTTGAAGCTTTCTTT. It encodes CASSTRGQGALEAFF.

The chain has TRBV5-5 and TRBJ2-1, with TRBD2 identical over 9 bases. Germline trimming cut 1 base from V and 7 bases from J; bases unmatched to any gene: 3. This CDR3 contains 14 residues. Germline CDR1 and CDR2: SGHKS and YYEKEE (reference sequence). The CDR3 DNA is TGTGCCAGCAGCTTGTACCTAGCGGGAAATGAGCAGTTCTTC. It specifies CASSLYLAGNEQFF.